This T cell receptor (beta chain) was observed in a study of vaccination and CD4 T cells after COVID-19. Background on the study: Between diagnosis and the drawing of post-COVID samples lay a median roughly 91 days (range 35 to 161). Post-vaccine sampling followed dose two by a median about 69 days (range 14 to 241). SARS-CoV-2, HCoV-NL63, HCoV-OC43 and HCoV-229E supplied the overlapping spike peptides used to stimulate cells.

This clonotype showed up just once. The target antigen is unknown. The CDR3 contains 15 residues. V trimming: 4 bases; J trimming: 5 bases; junction bases outside the gene matches: 8. Germline lookup yields CDR1 SGHAT and CDR2 FQNNGV. Cultured CD4+ T cell DNA underwent sequencing with the Oncomine TCR Beta short-read assay. The template was genomic DNA from cultured CD4+ T cells. TCRdb re-called the PCR reads with MiXCR, one entry per CDR3 protein. This sample carries about 24,000 distinct CDR3 sequences, roughly 49% of them seen once, and the ten largest clones take under 6.5%. As to treatment: approximately nine-day PBMC culture with coronavirus spike peptide pools or control peptides (ViraFEST assay).

The TCR originated in a human donor who had recovered from COVID-19. The chain is built from TRBV11-2 and TRBJ2-4; 7 bases are a match to TRBD1. Sequencing was performed on CD4+ T cells from blood, cultured in vitro. The CDR3 DNA reads as TGTGCCAGCAGCTGGGCGAGAGGGGGCCAAAACATTCAGTACTTC. It encodes CASSWARGGQNIQYF.